A single sample is the source of the 17 T cell receptor beta chains below, sequenced in a study of PD-1 blockade in classical Hodgkin lymphoma. With no exception, relapse followed autologous stem cell transplantation in all patients, and brentuximab vedotin exposure varied. Data came from immunoSEQ multiplex PCR; TCRdb stores just in-frame clones and leaves some out. The sample holds tens of thousands of clones; 75% to 85% are singletons and the top ten take about 10%. This specimen consisted of peripheral blood mononuclear cells (PBMCs), obtained at baseline. These receptors all come from a human donor with classical Hodgkin lymphoma.

The V call is TRBV9, the J call TRBJ2-1, with D unresolved. The CDR3 totals 16 residues. Germline assignment: CDR1 SGDLS and CDR2 YYNGEE. V lost 1 base, J lost 6 bases, and 17 bases lay in between. CDR3 sequence reads: CASSVLPGADINEQFF. Here the CDR3 DNA reads TGTGCCAGCAGCGTACTCCCGGGCGCCGATATCAATGAGCAGTTCTTC.

This clone was counted once. V usage is TRBV11-2 and J usage is TRBJ1-1; 7 positions match TRBD1. CDR1 SGHAT and CDR2 FQNNGV come from the germline V gene. V lost 4 bases to trimming and J lost 1 base; unmatched junction nucleotides: 0. CDR3 length equals 13 residues. The CDR3 nucleotides are TGTGCCAGCAGCTACAGGGGGAACACTGAAGCTTTCTTT. It translates to CASSYRGNTEAFF.

The V and J genes are TRBV7-2 and TRBJ2-7; TRBD2 agrees at 7 bases. V shed 5 bases and J 7 bases; nucleotides not matched to a gene: 8. The CDR3 runs 13 residues. Germline CDR1 is SGHTA and CDR2 is FQGNSA. CDR3 in amino acids: CASSPGTTREQYF. The DNA for the CDR3 is TGTGCCAGCAGCCCAGGGACTACTAGAGAGCAGTACTTC.

The chain is built from TRBV7-6 and TRBJ2-6; D might be TRBD2 (5 bases). Trimming stripped 1 base from V and 0 bases from J, with 7 bases between. The CDR3 is 16 amino acids. Germline CDR1 and CDR2: SGHVS and FNYEAQ. The CDR3 sequence: CASSLEGSSGANVLTF. CDR3 coding DNA: TGTGCCAGCAGCTTAGAAGGGAGCTCTGGGGCCAACGTCCTGACTTTC.

The gene calls are TRBV27 and TRBJ2-1, with 8 positions matching TRBD1. The CDR3 is 18 amino acids. Germline trimming cut 1 base from V and 9 bases from J; bases unmatched to any gene: 17. Per the germline V gene, CDR1 is MNHEY and CDR2 is SMNVEV (reference sequence). CDR3 amino acids: CASSLFAGFRDRLTEQFF. The CDR3 bases are TGTGCCAGCAGTTTATTTGCTGGTTTCCGGGACAGGCTTACTGAGCAGTTCTTC.

The chain links TRBV27 to TRBJ2-1; D gene uncertain. This CDR3 region has 13 residues. V was shortened by 3 bases and J by 5 bases, with 8 bases between the two germline ends. Germline V lookup: CDR1 MNHEY, CDR2 SMNVEV (reference sequence). The CDR3 sequence is CASSFGENNEQFF. CDR3 in DNA: TGTGCCAGCAGTTTTGGGGAAAACAATGAGCAGTTCTTC.

The chain has TRBV6-1 and TRBJ2-1; 9 bases line up with TRBD2. Germline-derived CDR1 and CDR2 are MNHNS and SASEGT. Germline trimming cut 2 bases from V and 4 bases from J; bases unmatched to any gene: 9. The CDR3 sequence is 17 residues long. The CDR3 DNA is TGTGCCAGCAGTGAATTAGCGGGGGAACGAATGTACAATGAGCAGTTCTTC. Its translation is CASSELAGERMYNEQFF.

The chain carries TRBV11-2 and TRBJ2-5; 14 positions match TRBD2. The V gene's germline CDR1 is SGHAT and CDR2 FQNNGV. Trimming took 5 bases from V and 4 from J; bases not matched to a gene: 9. The CDR3 loop spans 17 amino acids. The chain's CDR3 is CASSPGTSGRVSETQYF. The CDR3 DNA sequence: TGTGCCAGCAGCCCCGGGACTAGCGGGAGAGTATCAGAGACCCAGTACTTC.

The chain joins TRBV7-2 to TRBJ2-2, with D perhaps matching TRBD1 (6 bases). The CDR3 loop spans 18 amino acids. With 2 bases removed from V and 3 bases from J, the gap between germline ends came to 19 bases. CDR1 and CDR2 from the germline V gene are SGHTA and FQGNSA. The CDR3 coding sequence is TGTGCCAGCAGCTTATCGGGTTGGGGGACACACTACACCGGGGAGCTGTTTTTT. Residues: CASSLSGWGTHYTGELFF.

This clone has only a few counts. J is TRBJ1-5 and V is TRBV6-5, with D possibly matching TRBD1 (6 bases). The V end was cut by 0 bases, the J end by 1 base, with 7 bases between. Germline V gene lookup returns CDR1 MNHEY and CDR2 SVGAGI. The CDR3 contains 15 residues. The CDR3 DNA is TGTGCCAGCAGTTACTCGACAGGAAGCAATCAGCCCCAGCATTTT. It encodes CASSYSTGSNQPQHF.

The rearrangement uses TRBV19 and TRBJ2-5; 7 nucleotides match TRBD1. Trimming at V came to 6 bases and at J to 4 bases, leaving 11 bases not matched to a gene. The germline V gene encodes CDR1 LNHDA and CDR2 SQIVND (reference sequence). There are 15 residues in the CDR3. CDR3 residues: CASSPDRSVLETQYF. The CDR3 nucleotides read TGTGCCAGTAGCCCGGACAGGAGTGTATTAGAGACCCAGTACTTC. Complete variable domain (other parts from reference TRBV19 and TRBJ2-5): DGGITQSPKYLFRKEGQNVTLSCEQNLNHDAMYWYRQDPGQGLRLIYYSQIVNDFQKGDIAEGYSVSREKKESFPLTVTSAQKNPTAFYLCASSPDRSVLETQYFGPGTRLLVL.

The V gene is TRBV25-1, the J gene TRBJ1-4; D call uncertain. Trimming shortened V by 7 bases and J by 8 bases, and 14 bases separated the two germline ends. Germline CDR1 is MGHDK and CDR2 is SYGVNS. This CDR3 comprises 13 residues. As DNA, the CDR3 is TGTGCCAGCAAAGGGCCCAGAGGAGAAAAACTGTTTTTT. This translates into CASKGPRGEKLFF.

The V call is TRBV6-6, the J call TRBJ1-5; D gene uncertain. Germline CDR1 reads MNHNY; CDR2 reads SVGAGI (reference sequence). This CDR3 contains 15 residues. Between the trimmed V and J ends, which lost 3 bases and 0 bases, there was a span of 9 bases. The CDR3 DNA reads TGTGCCAGCAGTTATCAGAGATATAGCAATCAGCCCCAGCATTTT. Translating gives CASSYQRYSNQPQHF.

The chain uses TRBV5-1 and TRBJ1-1; a possible D gene is TRBD1 (5 bases). The CDR3 runs 15 residues. Germline values: CDR1 SGHRS, CDR2 YFSETQ. Trimming took 3 bases from V and 10 from J, leaving 22 bases between them. CDR3 amino acids: CASSYYRGAGLGAFF. DNA for the CDR3: TGCGCCAGCAGCTACTACAGAGGGGCGGGTTTAGGAGCTTTCTTT.

The chain has TRBV18 and TRBJ2-6; a possible D gene is TRBD2 (5 bases). Germline-derived CDR1 and CDR2 are KGHSH and LQKENI. V lost 4 bases to trimming and J lost 0 bases, with 28 bases between them. CDR3 length equals 22 residues. The CDR3 is CASSHKIKASGVNSSGANVLTF. The CDR3, as DNA: TGTGCCAGCTCACACAAAATAAAGGCCTCCGGGGTGAACAGCTCTGGGGCCAACGTCCTGACTTTC.

This clone was counted between two and nine times. The chain uses TRBV19 and TRBJ2-1, with 9 positions matching TRBD2. The CDR3 covers 14 residues. Germline CDR1 LNHDA, CDR2 SQIVND (reference sequence). V dropped 5 bases and J dropped 7; count of bases not matched to a gene: 6. DNA of the CDR3: TGTGCCAGTAGTCTGAGTAGCGGGAGAAATGAGCAGTTCTTC. Its translation is CASSLSSGRNEQFF.

This clone was seen a single time. The chain's CDR3 is CASSPLPLSGTGRTGELFF. The CDR3 nucleotides read TGTGCCAGTAGTCCCCTCCCCCTATCCGGGACAGGGAGGACCGGGGAGCTGTTTTTT. V usage is TRBV19 and J usage is TRBJ2-2; TRBD1 matches 9 bases. The CDR3 loop spans 19 amino acids. Germline V gene sequence: CDR1 LNHDA, CDR2 SQIVND (reference sequence). The trim removed 5 bases at V and 5 bases at J, leaving 18 bases unmatched.